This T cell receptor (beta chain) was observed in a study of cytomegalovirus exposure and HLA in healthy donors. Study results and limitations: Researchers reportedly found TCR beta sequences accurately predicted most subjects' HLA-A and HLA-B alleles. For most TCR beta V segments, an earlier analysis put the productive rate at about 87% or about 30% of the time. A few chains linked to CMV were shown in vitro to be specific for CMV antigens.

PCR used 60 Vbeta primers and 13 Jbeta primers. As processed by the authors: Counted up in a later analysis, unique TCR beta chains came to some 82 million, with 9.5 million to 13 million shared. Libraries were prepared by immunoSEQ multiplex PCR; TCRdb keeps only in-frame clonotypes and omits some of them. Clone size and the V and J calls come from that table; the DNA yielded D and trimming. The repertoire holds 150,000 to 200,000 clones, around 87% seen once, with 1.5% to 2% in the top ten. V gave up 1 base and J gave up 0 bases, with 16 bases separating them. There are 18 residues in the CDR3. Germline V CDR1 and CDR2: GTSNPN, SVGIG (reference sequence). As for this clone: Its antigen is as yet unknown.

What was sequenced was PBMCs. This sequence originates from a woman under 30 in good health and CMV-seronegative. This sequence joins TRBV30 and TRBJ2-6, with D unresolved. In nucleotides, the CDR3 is TGTGCCTGGAGTGGGGTGACAAGAACCCTCTCTGGGGCCAACGTCCTGACTTTC. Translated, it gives CAWSGVTRTLSGANVLTF.